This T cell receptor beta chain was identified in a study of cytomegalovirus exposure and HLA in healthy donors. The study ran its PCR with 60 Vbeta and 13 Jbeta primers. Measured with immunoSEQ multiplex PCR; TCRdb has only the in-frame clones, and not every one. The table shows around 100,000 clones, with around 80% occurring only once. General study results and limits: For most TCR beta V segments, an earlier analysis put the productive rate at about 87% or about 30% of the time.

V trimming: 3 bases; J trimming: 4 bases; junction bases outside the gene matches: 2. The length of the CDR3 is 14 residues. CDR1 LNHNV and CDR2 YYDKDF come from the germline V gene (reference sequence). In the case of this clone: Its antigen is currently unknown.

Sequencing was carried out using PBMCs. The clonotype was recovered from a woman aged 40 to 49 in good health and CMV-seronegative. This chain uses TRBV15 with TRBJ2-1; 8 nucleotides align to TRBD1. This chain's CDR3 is CATSSDRGYNEQFF. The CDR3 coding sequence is TGTGCCACCAGCAGCGACAGGGGTTACAATGAGCAGTTCTTC.